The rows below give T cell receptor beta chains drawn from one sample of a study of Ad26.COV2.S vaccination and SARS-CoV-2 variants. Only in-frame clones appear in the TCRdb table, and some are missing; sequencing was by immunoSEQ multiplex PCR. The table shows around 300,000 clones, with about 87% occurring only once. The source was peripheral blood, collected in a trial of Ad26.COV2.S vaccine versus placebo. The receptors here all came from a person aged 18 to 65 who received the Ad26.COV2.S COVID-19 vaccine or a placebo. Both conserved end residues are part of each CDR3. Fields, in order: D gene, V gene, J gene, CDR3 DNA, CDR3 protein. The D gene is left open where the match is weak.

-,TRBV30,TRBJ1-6,TGTGCCTGGAGTGCAGGGATAGACTATAATTCACCCCTCCACTTT,CAWSAGIDYNSPLHF
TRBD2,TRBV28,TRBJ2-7,TGTGCCAGCAGTTTAGGGTTTGGCGGGAGCCCTTACGAGCAGTACTTC,CASSLGFGGSPYEQYF
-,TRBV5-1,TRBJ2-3,TGCGCCAGCAGCTTGGCTCAAAGCACAGATACGCAGTATTTT,CASSLAQSTDTQYF
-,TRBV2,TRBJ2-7,TGTGCCAGCGGTCAAGACTCCTACGAGCAGTACTTC,CASGQDSYEQYF
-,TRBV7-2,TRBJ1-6,TGTGCCAGCACACCGGGCACCGGCTCACCCCTCCACTTT,CASTPGTGSPLHF
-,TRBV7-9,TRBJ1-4,TGTGCCAGCAGACAGGGACGGACTAATGAAAAACTGTTTTTT,CASRQGRTNEKLFF
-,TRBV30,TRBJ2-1,TGTGCCTGGAGTGGCGGAAACAATGAGCAGTTCTTC,CAWSGGNNEQFF
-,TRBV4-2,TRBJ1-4,TGTGCCAGCAGCCAATTTCGGGGCGCAACTAATGAAAAACTGTTTTTT,CASSQFRGATNEKLFF
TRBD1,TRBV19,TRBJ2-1,TGTGCCAGTAGCCCGGGACAGGACCCTCTTTGGTACAATGAGCAGTTCTTC,CASSPGQDPLWYNEQFF
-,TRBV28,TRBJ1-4,TGTGCCAGCATCACGTCGGGAGGGGAAAAACTGTTTTTT,CASITSGGEKLFF
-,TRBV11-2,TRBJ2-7,TGTGCCAGCAGCCTGCGAGGGACCGTAACACATCTCTCCTACGAGCAGTACTTC,CASSLRGTVTHLSYEQYF
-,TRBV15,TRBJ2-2,TGTGCCACCAGCAGAGATATTCGGGGATTCGGCAAGAACACCGGGGAGCTGTTTTTT,CATSRDIRGFGKNTGELFF
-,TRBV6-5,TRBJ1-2,TGTGCCAGCAGCCGGGGGGGGAGGGGCGGCTATGGCTACACCTTC,CASSRGGRGGYGYTF
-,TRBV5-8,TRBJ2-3,TGTGCCAGCAGCTCGACAGGCACAGATACGCAGTATTTT,CASSSTGTDTQYF
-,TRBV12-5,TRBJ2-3,TGTGCTAGTAAAGGCGGCACAGATACGCAGTATTTT,CASKGGTDTQYF
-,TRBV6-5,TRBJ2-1,TGTGCCAGCAGTTACGGGACCCCGTGGGAAAATGAGCAGTTCTTC,CASSYGTPWENEQFF
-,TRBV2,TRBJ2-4,TGTGCCAGCAGTCCCGACTCCCCGGCCAAAAACATTCAGTACTTC,CASSPDSPAKNIQYF
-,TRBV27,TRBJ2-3,TGTGCCAGCAGCGCAAGGGATACGCAGTATTTT,CASSARDTQYF
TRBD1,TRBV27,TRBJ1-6,TGTGCCAGCAGTTTGGACAGGGGGTTTTCACCCCTCCACTTT,CASSLDRGFSPLHF
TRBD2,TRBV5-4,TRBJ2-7,TGTGCCAGCAGCCAGGAGGCTAGCGGGACCTATTACGAGCAGTACTTC,CASSQEASGTYYEQYF
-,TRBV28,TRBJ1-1,TGTGCCAGCAGTCCTGGGACCGCGAACACTGAAGCTTTCTTT,CASSPGTANTEAFF
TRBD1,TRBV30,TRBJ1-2,TGTGCCTGGAGTGAGACAGGGCTAGGCTCTGGCTACACCTTC,CAWSETGLGSGYTF
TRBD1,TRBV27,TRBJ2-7,TGTGCCAGCAGTTTAGGGACAGGCCTAGGCGAGCAGTACTTC,CASSLGTGLGEQYF
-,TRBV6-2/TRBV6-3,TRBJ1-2,TGTGCCAGCAGTACTTACCGGGACACCACTAACTATGGCTACACCTTC,CASSTYRDTTNYGYTF
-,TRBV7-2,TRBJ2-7,TGTGCCAGCAGCCCTTCGGTAACGCGCTACGAGCAGTACTTC,CASSPSVTRYEQYF
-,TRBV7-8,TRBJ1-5,TGTGCCAGCAGCCCCCCAGCGGTGGGCCCCAATCAGCCCCAGCATTTT,CASSPPAVGPNQPQHF
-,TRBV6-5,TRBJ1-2,TGTGCCAGCATAGGGGAGGGGACGGCCTATGGCTACACCTTC,CASIGEGTAYGYTF
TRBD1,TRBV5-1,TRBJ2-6,TGCGCCAGCAGCCCGGACAGGACCTGGGCCAACGTCCTGACTTTC,CASSPDRTWANVLTF
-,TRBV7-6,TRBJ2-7,TGTGCCAGCAGCCCAAGAAGCCCCTACGAGCAGTACTTC,CASSPRSPYEQYF